A selection of T cell receptor beta chains follows, all from one sample in a study of neurological immune-mediated disorders. TCRdb processed the 5' RACE reads anew with MiXCR; each CDR3 protein has one entry. The sample shows 39,000 or so distinct CDR3 sequences, 2% to 2.5% of them seen only once. Source material: PBMCs. These receptors were obtained from a man between 25 and 39 years old with multiple sclerosis. The CDR3 runs from the conserved cysteine through the conserved F or W. The order of the fields is clone size, D gene, J gene, V gene, CDR3 DNA, CDR3 protein. The D gene is left open where the match is weak. Expanded clones get a size class; other rows say once, few or many, or leave the size out.

>many|-|TRBJ2-2|TRBV12-3/TRBV12-4
TGTGCCAGCAGTTTAAGCAGTGAGAACACCGGGGAGCTGTTTTTT
CASSLSSENTGELFF
>-|-|TRBJ1-5|TRBV3-1
TGTGCCAGCAGGGGGGGCCCGGGTCAGCCCCAGCATTTT
CASRGGPGQPQHF
>many|-|TRBJ1-4|TRBV5-8
TGTGCCAGCAGCTTGGAAGGTCGTTTCGGACCCCCTAGGGAAAAACTGTTTTTT
CASSLEGRFGPPREKLFF
>many|TRBD2|TRBJ2-2|TRBV29-1
TGCAGCGTTGACGGGGGACTAAACACCGGGGAGCTGTTTTTT
CSVDGGLNTGELFF
>many|-|TRBJ2-1|TRBV7-3
TGTGCCAGCAGCTTAAAGCTGGGAACCTACAATGAGCAGTTCTTC
CASSLKLGTYNEQFF
>many|TRBD2|TRBJ2-5|TRBV5-5
TGTGCCAGCAGGCCCCCGGCTAGCGGTCTGGCATTAGAGACCCAGTACTTC
CASRPPASGLALETQYF
>many|TRBD1|TRBJ1-2|TRBV27
TGTGCCAGCAGTCCCTTCCCCGGACAGGGGGATGGCTACACCTTC
CASSPFPGQGDGYTF
>many|TRBD1|TRBJ1-6|TRBV4-3
TGCGCCAGCAGCCAAGGGGACAGGGTTAATTCACCCCTCCACTTT
CASSQGDRVNSPLHF
>many|-|TRBJ2-2|TRBV9
TGTGCCAGCAGCGTAGGCACGAACACCGGGGAGCTGTTTTTT
CASSVGTNTGELFF
>many|-|TRBJ2-1|TRBV20-1
TGCAGTGCTAGAGAGGCAGGGCATGAGCAGTTCTTC
CSAREAGHEQFF
>many|TRBD2|TRBJ2-5|TRBV12-3/TRBV12-4
TGTGCCAGCAGAAGGACTAGCGGGACCCAAGAGACCCAGTACTTC
CASRRTSGTQETQYF
>many|TRBD1|TRBJ2-7|TRBV20-1
TGCAGTGCTAAAACAGGGGGCGCTTTGGAGGAGCAGTACTTC
CSAKTGGALEEQYF
>many|-|TRBJ2-1|TRBV12-3/TRBV12-4
TGTGCCAGCAGTACCCTTGAGGGCTTCTACAATGAGCAGTTCTTC
CASSTLEGFYNEQFF
>many|TRBD2|TRBJ2-5|TRBV20-1
TGCAGTGCCAACCGGGGGGGCGCCTACCAAGAGACCCAGTACTTC
CSANRGGAYQETQYF